This T cell receptor beta chain was identified during a study of naive and memory T cell subsets (TCRdb year 2017). Study-wide context: Sorted naive and memory T cell subsets from peripheral blood were analyzed in the study using a UMI-based, open-source pipeline for TCR alpha and beta sequencing. The results of the functional CMV T cell responses matched the IgG serology results in every case. RNA was DNase-treated and reverse transcribed with TCR constant-region primers, mostly using SuperScript III.

This clonotype was found a few times. No cognate antigen has been identified for it. The record has no base qualities; no much larger clone is one base away. Library prep was done by UMI-ligation and nested PCR. An equimolar mix of two oligonucleotides covering both TRBC1 and TRBC2 was used as the beta constant-region primer. The ligated cDNA went through four rounds of PCR with nested alpha and beta constant-region primers together with the SP2 primer. A single-stranded oligonucleotide bearing the SP2 primer plus a 12-nucleotide UMI was ligated onto the 3' end of the cDNA by T4 RNA ligase 1. The ligation reaction was kept at 16 degrees C for 20-24 hours. PCR2 was usually performed as a SYBR Green qPCR and halted at a preset threshold so that over-amplification would not occur. Agencourt AMPure XP magnetic beads were used for all purifications after the first. Libraries were quantified by Qubit and checked on a TapeStation, where a main peak was expected near 650 bp. Pooled libraries were sequenced on an Illumina MiSeq with v2 2x251 paired-end kits, typically giving roughly 0.85-2.2 million reads per sample. Libraries were pooled at approximately 4 nM per sample, and about 5-7% PhiX was added to improve cluster recognition. The paper's data handling went like this. FASTQ reads processed by Demultiplexor were assigned V and J genes by Decombinator through tag matching that tolerated a single base-pair mismatch. UMIs were used by Collapsinator to correct both sequencing errors and frequency errors arising from PCR heterogeneity. CDR3Translator translated TCRs and extracted CDR3s from the conserved cysteine to the FGXG phenylalanine, flagging non-productive sequences. Repertoires were subsampled to equal numbers of UMI-defined TCRs before Gini, Shannon entropy and inverse Simpson indices were calculated. Clonotype abundance distributions were fitted to a power law by maximum likelihood within the linear range. When run on a single naive CD8 sample, MIGEC and the pipeline yielded similar UMI counts, similar unique TCR numbers and similar clonal distributions. In one analysis, naive TCRs also found in any memory subset of the same donor were removed from the naive repertoire. The repertoires were searched for 6,000 to 9,500 CMV-associated CDR3 sequences that had been compiled from VDJdb and a published dataset. The public reads were reprocessed in TCRdb via fastp at Q25 and MiXCR, keeping in-frame beta chains. Records with the same CDR3 protein are collapsed into one entry carrying the most frequent genes and DNA. TCRdb, rather than the study authors, made the V and J calls. Within this sample are around 140,000 distinct CDR3 sequences, with approximately 20% of them counted one time only. The ten largest clones add up to about 0.57% of the sample.

From the second PCR step on, the TCR alpha and beta chain libraries were amplified in separate reactions. To determine each donor's CMV status, fresh PBMCs were stimulated overnight with CMV viral lysate, and IFNgamma production from CD4+ T cells was then assessed. Miltenyi beads were used first to positively select CD4 T cells, and CD8 T cells were then positively selected from the CD4-negative fraction. Cells stained for CD3, CD4, CD8, CD45RA, CD27 and a live/dead dye were sorted on a BD Aria II into four subsets by CD45RA and CD27. A few healthy volunteers provided blood, and the blood of each volunteer was split into CD4 and CD8 T cells and then into four differentiation subsets. Roughly 0.11 L of peripheral blood was collected from each donor, and PBMC were isolated by Ficoll-Paque PLUS density-gradient centrifugation. After sorting, cells were lysed in RLT buffer, RNA was extracted using a Qiagen RNeasy kit, and the extracted RNA was stored at -80 degrees C.

The germline V gene specifies SGHRS as CDR1 and YFSETQ as CDR2. At the junction V is shortened by 6 bases and J by 3 bases; bases outside the gene matches: 6. Taken from cysteine to phenylalanine, the CDR3 has 14 residues. Only the CDR3 portion is preserved as DNA: 42 bases, with reading frame beginning at the first base. General conclusions and limits of the study: Once error correction was done, more than 95% of naive TCR sequences showed up just once, which made the naive abundance distributions much steeper than those of the memory subsets. Single alpha or beta chain sequences, rather than paired alpha/beta receptors, were used to define clonotypes. The repertoire findings for the naive and memory subsets could not be validated against a ground truth because none was available. RNA-based TCR counts may be affected by expression changes linked to T cell activation and differentiation. A few larger clonotypes were present in naive repertoires, particularly the CD8 repertoires, and these clonotypes were possibly memory cells re-expressing CD45RA. TCR abundance followed a power law whose exponent differed between naive and memory subsets but was consistent across the three individuals. In both CD4 and CD8 cells, going from naive through CM, EM and EMRA, the Gini index went up while Shannon and inverse Simpson diversity went down.

This receptor was obtained from a human donor in good health. This sequence uses TRBV5-1 and TRBJ2-7; TRBD2 agrees with 10 junctional bases. Sequencing used naive CD8+ T cells from blood. What this sample's cell subset or site label stands for: naive T cells, CD45RA high CD27+. The encoded CDR3 is CASTTGTSDYEQYF. The nucleotides are TGCGCCAGCACCACCGGGACTAGCGACTACGAGCAGTACTTC.